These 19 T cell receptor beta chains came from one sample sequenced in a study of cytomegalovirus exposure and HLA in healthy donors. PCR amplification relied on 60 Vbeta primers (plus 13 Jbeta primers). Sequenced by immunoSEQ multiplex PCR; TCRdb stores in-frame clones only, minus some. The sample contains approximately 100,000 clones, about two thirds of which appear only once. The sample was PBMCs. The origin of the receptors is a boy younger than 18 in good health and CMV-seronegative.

The CDR3 reads CASSFNRGLSLGNQPQHF. Here the CDR3 DNA reads TGTGCCAGCAGTTTTAACAGGGGGCTTTCTCTGGGCAATCAGCCCCAGCATTTT. The chain is built from TRBV28 and TRBJ1-5, with 9 bases fitting TRBD1. Germline assignment: CDR1 MDHEN and CDR2 SYDVKM. The CDR3 is made up of 18 amino acids. V lost 3 bases, J lost 2 bases, and 11 bases stayed unmatched.

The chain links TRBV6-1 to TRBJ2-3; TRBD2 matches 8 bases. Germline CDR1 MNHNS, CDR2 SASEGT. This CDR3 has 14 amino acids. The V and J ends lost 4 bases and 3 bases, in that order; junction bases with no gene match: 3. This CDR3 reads CASSAAGGTDTQYF. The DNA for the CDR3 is TGTGCCAGCAGTGCGGCGGGGGGAACAGATACGCAGTATTTT.

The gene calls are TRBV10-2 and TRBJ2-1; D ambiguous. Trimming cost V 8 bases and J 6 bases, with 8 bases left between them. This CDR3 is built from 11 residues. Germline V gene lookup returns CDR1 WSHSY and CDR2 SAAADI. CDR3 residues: CASGWANEQFF. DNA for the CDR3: TGCGCCAGCGGATGGGCCAATGAGCAGTTCTTC.

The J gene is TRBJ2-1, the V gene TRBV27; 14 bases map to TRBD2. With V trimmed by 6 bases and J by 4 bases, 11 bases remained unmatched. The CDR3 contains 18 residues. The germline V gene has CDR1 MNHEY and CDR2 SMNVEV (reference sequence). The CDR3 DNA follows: TGTGCCAGCAGCCTGTTGGGGACTAGCGGGGGAACTTACAATGAGCAGTTCTTC. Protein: CASSLLGTSGGTYNEQFF.

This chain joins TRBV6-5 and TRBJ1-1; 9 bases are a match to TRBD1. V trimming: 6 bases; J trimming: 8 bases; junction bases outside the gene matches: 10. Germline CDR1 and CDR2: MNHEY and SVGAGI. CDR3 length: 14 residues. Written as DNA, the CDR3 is TGTGCCAGCAGACCCAGGACAGGGGACAAGGAAGCTTTCTTT. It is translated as CASRPRTGDKEAFF.

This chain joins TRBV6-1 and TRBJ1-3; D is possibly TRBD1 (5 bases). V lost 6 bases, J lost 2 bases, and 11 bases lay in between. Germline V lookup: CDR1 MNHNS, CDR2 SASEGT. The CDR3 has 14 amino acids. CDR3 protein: CASRQESPGNTIYF. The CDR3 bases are TGTGCCAGCAGACAGGAATCTCCTGGAAACACCATATATTTT.

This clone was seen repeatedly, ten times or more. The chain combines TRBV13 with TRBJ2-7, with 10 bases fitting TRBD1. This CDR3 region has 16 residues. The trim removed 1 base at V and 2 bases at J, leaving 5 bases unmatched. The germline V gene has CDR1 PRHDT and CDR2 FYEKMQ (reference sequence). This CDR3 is CASSLAGGQGTYEQYF. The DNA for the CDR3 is TGTGCCAGCAGCTTAGCTGGGGGACAGGGGACCTACGAGCAGTACTTC. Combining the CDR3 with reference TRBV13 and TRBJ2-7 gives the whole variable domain AAGVIQSPRHLIKEKRETATLKCYPIPRHDTVYWYQQGPGQDPQFLISFYEKMQSDKGSIPDRFSAQQFSDYHSELNMSSLELGDSALYFCASSLAGGQGTYEQYFGPGTRLTVT.

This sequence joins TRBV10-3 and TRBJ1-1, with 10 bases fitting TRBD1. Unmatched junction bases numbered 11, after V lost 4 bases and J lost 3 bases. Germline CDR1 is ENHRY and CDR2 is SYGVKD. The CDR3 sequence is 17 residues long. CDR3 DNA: TGTGCCATCAGTGGAGGACAGGGGGATTGGGAATACACTGAAGCTTTCTTT. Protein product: CAISGGQGDWEYTEAFF.

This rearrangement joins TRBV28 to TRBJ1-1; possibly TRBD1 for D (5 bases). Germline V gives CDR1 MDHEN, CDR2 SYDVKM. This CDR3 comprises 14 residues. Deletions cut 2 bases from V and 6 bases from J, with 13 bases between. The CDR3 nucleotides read TGTGCCAGCAGTTTAGGGGCAGGGAAGGCTGAAGCTTTCTTT. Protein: CASSLGAGKAEAFF.

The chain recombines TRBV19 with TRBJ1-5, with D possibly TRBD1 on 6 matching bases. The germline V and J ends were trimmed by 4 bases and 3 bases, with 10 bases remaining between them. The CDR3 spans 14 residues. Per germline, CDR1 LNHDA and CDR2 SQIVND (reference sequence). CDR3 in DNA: TGTGCCAGTAGTACGGGACACCACAATCAGCCCCAGCATTTT. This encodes CASSTGHHNQPQHF.

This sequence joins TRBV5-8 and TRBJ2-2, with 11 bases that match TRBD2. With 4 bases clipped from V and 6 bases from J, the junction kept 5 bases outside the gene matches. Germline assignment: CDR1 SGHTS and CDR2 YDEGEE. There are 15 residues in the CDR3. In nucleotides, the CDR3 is TGTGCCAGCAGCCTACTAGCGGGAGAAGCCGGGGAGCTGTTTTTT. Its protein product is CASSLLAGEAGELFF. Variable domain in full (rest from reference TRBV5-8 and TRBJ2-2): EAGVTQSPTHLIKTRGQQATLRCSPISGHTSVYWYQQALGLGLQFLLWYDEGEERNRGNFPPRFSGRQFPNYSSELNVNALELEDSALYLCASSLLAGEAGELFFGEGSRLTVL.

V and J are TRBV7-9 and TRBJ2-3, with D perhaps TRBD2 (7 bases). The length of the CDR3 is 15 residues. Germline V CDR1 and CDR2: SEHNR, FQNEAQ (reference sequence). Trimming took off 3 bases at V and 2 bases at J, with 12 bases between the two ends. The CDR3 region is CASSFLRGPTDTQYF. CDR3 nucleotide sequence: TGTGCCAGCAGCTTCCTGCGGGGGCCCACAGATACGCAGTATTTT.

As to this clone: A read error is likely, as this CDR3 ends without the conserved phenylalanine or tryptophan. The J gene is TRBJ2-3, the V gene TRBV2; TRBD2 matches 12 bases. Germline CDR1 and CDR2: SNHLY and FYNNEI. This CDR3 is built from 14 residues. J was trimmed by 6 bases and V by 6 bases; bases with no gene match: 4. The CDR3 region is CASSRLAGDDTQYV. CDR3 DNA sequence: TGTGCCAGCAGCAGACTAGCGGGAGATGATACGCAGTATGTT.

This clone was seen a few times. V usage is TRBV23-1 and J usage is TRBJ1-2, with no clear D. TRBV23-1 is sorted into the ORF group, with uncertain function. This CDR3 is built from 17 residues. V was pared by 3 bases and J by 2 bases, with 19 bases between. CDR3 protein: CASSHKTSQWRNYGYTF. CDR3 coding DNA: TGCGCCAGCAGTCACAAGACAAGCCAATGGCGAAACTATGGCTACACCTTC.

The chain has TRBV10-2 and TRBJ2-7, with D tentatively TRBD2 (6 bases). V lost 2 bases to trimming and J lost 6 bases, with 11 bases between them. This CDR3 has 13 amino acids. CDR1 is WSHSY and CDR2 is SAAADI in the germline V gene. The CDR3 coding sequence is TGCGCCAGCAGTGAGCGTCTAGCGCGCGAGCAGTACTTC. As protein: CASSERLAREQYF.

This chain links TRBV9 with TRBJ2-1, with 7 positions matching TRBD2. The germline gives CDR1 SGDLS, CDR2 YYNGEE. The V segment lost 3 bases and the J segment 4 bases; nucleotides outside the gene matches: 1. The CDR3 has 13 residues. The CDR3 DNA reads TGTGCCAGCAGCGCCGGGGGGTACAATGAGCAGTTCTTC. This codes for CASSAGGYNEQFF.

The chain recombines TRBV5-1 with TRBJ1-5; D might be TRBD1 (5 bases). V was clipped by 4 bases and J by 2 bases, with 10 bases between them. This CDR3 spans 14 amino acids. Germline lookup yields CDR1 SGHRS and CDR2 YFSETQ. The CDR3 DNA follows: TGCGCCAGCAGCCCGGACACCGGCAATCAGCCCCAGCATTTT. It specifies CASSPDTGNQPQHF.

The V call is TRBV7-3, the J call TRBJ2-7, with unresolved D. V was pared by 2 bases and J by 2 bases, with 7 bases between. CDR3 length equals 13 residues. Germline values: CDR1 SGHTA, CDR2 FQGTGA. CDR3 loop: CASSLAGPYEQYF. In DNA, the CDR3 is TGTGCCAGCAGCTTAGCAGGTCCCTACGAGCAGTACTTC.

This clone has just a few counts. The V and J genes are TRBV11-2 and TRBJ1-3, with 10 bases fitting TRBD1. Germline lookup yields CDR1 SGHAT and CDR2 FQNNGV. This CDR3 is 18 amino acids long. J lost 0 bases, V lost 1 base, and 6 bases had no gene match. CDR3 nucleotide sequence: TGTGCCAGCAGCTTAGTGGGGACAGGGGAAATCTCTGGAAACACCATATATTTT. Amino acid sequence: CASSLVGTGEISGNTIYF.